This is a list of T cell receptor beta chains from one sample in a study of blood T cell repertoires in COVID-19. The protocol was immunoSEQ multiplex PCR, while the TCRdb copy is restricted to in-frame clones and leaves out a portion. The sample contains over 200,000 clones, around 86% of which appear only once. The sequenced sample consisted of PBMCs or T cells enriched from blood (not recorded which). The receptors originated from a man younger than 35 who had recovered from COVID-19. Each CDR3 is given without its conserved first and last residue.

TRBJ2-7	TRBV11-2	ASSLAGEVYEQY
TRBJ2-5	TRBV2	ASSEQAQTQY
TRBJ2-7	TRBV6-6	ASSYSRAQGGGEQY
TRBJ2-4	TRBV29-1	SATGLGDIQY
TRBJ1-2	TRBV11-2	ASSLSPGSNYGYT
TRBJ2-7	TRBV5-1	ASSQSYEQY
TRBJ2-2	TRBV5-1	ASSPGLHGVTGELF
TRBJ1-4	TRBV7-8	ASSIYTVEVPGGLNEKLF
TRBJ1-2	TRBV29-1	SVETGATNYGYT
TRBJ2-4	TRBV7-9	ASSPRDSPTNIQY
TRBJ1-6	TRBV15	ATSLRTGASPLH
TRBJ2-7	TRBV7-8	ASSLDRGTTEQY
TRBJ1-1	TRBV7-2	ASSLGQTRMNTEAF
TRBJ1-5	TRBV24-1	ATAGRGDNQPQH
TRBJ1-2	TRBV4-1	ASSQDHTGTGIYGYT
TRBJ2-1	TRBV6-5	ASSYGGGHNEQF
TRBJ2-1	TRBV12-5	ASGLVLGSRSYNEQF
TRBJ1-1	TRBV30	AWSPGTGAPEAF
TRBJ2-7	TRBV5-1	ASRFLAGAGEQY
TRBJ2-1	TRBV2	ASTWDRGSYNEQF
TRBJ2-5	TRBV2	ASNQAGGRQETQY
TRBJ1-3	TRBV4-1	ASSPTGAGGNTIY